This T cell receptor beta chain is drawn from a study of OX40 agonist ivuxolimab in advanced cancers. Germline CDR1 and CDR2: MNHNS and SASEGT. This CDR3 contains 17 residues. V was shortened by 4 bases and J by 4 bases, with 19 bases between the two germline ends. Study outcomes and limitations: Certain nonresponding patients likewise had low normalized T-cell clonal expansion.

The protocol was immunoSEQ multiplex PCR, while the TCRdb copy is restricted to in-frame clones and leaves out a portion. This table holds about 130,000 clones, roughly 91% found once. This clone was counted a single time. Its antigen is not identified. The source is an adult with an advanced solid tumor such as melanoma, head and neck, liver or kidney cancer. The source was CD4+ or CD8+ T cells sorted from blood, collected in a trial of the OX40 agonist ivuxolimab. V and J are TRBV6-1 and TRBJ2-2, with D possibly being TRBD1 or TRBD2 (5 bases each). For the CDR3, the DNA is TGTGCCAGCAGTGCCTATACGGGACCTTCCACCACCGGGGAGCTGTTTTTT. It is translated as CASSAYTGPSTTGELFF.